The T cell receptor (beta chain) under discussion was sequenced for a study of shared clonotypes between healthy human individuals. The study's findings and limits: Limitation of the genetic and exposure-history diversity represented came from the few donors.

Notes on this clone: The antigen remains unidentified.

Trimming stripped 1 base from V and 5 bases from J, with 5 bases between. CDR1 and CDR2 (germline): GTSNPN, SVGIG (reference sequence). The CDR3 sequence is 12 residues long. Researchers ran the assay at a deep level. For each subset, genomic DNA was distributed in equal portions over several immunoSEQ plates. Only in-frame clones appear in the TCRdb table, and some are missing; sequencing was by immunoSEQ multiplex PCR. The sample yields hundreds of thousands of clones, around 73% seen once. What was sequenced was memory CD4+ T cells sorted from blood. Subset specified: CD45RA-negative fraction. The V call is TRBV30, the J call TRBJ2-2, with D possibly being TRBD1 (5 bases). The TCR comes from a woman aged 25 to 45 in good health. The CDR3 sequence is CAWSGQTGELFF. CDR3 bases: TGTGCCTGGAGTGGACAGACCGGGGAGCTGTTTTTT.